This T cell receptor beta chain was sequenced in a study of vaccination effects on CD4 cells after COVID-19. This clone was seen only once. Its cognate antigen is unknown. Only in-frame clones appear in the TCRdb table, and some are missing; sequencing was by immunoSEQ multiplex PCR. The table lists about 31,000 clones, about 72% of them singletons, with around 28% in the top ten. Sequencing was preceded by expansion of antigen-specific CD4+ T cells with viral peptide pools in the ViraFEST assay. Investigators separated out CD4+ T cells once 10 days of culture had passed. CDR1 MNHEY and CDR2 SVGAGI come from the germline V gene. The CDR3 length is 13 residues. The junction had 0 bases not matched to a gene; V was cut back by 6 bases and J by 1 base.

The receptor was isolated from a human donor who received a COVID-19 vaccine. This specimen consisted of CD4+ T cells from PBMCs cultured with HCoV-229E spike peptides, obtained before COVID-19 vaccination. This chain links TRBV6-5 with TRBJ2-3; 8 bases align to TRBD1. The CDR3 region has the DNA TGTGCCAGCAGCAGGGGGCGCACAGATACGCAGTATTTT. It yields the protein CASSRGRTDTQYF.